The TCR beta chain described here comes from a study of cytomegalovirus exposure and HLA in healthy donors. The study, taken as a whole, reports: When analyzed later, a missense DCLRE1C variant was found to be linked to TCR beta V- and J-gene trimming. Cytomegalovirus association was listed for about 160 TCR beta chains.

The sample holds a few counts of this clone. Its antigen is unknown. Primers included in the PCR were 60 Vbeta and 13 Jbeta primers. Assay: immunoSEQ multiplex PCR; the TCRdb copy retains only in-frame clones and omits some. The sample yields 180,000 or so clones, around 80% seen once. The receptor comes from a woman aged 25 to 39 in good health and CMV-seropositive. The sample consisted of PBMCs.

In DNA form, the CDR3 reads TGTGCCACGGCGGGAGGATTAAGGACAGACGAGCAGTACTTC. It specifies CATAGGLRTDEQYF. V usage is TRBV10-3 and J usage is TRBJ2-7; 8 bases line up with TRBD2. Germline CDR1 and CDR2: ENHRY and SYGVKD. CDR3 size: 14 residues. V lost 10 bases and J lost 5; bases outside the gene matches: 13.